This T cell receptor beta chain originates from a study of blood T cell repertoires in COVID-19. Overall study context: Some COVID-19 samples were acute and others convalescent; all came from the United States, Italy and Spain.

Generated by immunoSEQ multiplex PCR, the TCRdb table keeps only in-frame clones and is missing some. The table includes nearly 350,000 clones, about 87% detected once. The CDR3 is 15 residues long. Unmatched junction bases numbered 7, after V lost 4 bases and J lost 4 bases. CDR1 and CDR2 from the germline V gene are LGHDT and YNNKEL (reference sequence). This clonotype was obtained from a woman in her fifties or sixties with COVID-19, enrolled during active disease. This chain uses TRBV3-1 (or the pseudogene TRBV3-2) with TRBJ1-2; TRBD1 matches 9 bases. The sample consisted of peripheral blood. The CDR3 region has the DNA TGTGCCAGCAGCCCCGGCGGGACAGGGATCTATGGCTACACCTTC. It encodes CASSPGGTGIYGYTF.